This passage covers 15 T cell receptor beta chains from one sample sequenced in a study of T cells expressing NK-cell markers. TCRdb reprocessed the 5' RACE reads, keeping one entry per CDR3 protein, no DNA. This sample's table has about 370,000 distinct CDR3 sequences. The sequencing sample was made of blood T cells: a sorted CD56 or NKG2C T cell subset, CD4+ or CD8+ T cells, or bulk PBMC T cells (not recorded which). These receptor sequences come from a woman between 45 and 65 years old in good health.

The chain employs TRBV5-6 and TRBJ2-5; TCRdb lists TRBD2, though no DNA is available to test this call. The germline CDR1 and CDR2 sequences are SGHDT and YYEEEE. CDR3 length: 16 residues. CDR3 sequence reads: CASSLVLAGNQETQYF.

The chain employs TRBV29-1 and TRBJ2-7; TCRdb calls TRBD1, which cannot be checked without DNA. There are 12 residues in the CDR3. Germline V CDR1 and CDR2: SQVTM, ANQGSEA. The CDR3 spells CSVEGTTYEQYF.

The chain joins TRBV7-2 to TRBJ2-1; the TCRdb call, TRBD1, lacks DNA for checking. CDR3 length: 11 residues. In germline, CDR1 is SGHTA, CDR2 FQGNSA. CDR3: CASSPGRGEFF. Looking up the rest from reference TRBV7-2 and TRBJ2-1 gives the full variable domain: GAGVSQSPSNKVTEKGKDVELRCDPISGHTALYWYRQSLGQGLEFLIYFQGNSAPDKSGLPSDRFSAERTGGSVSTLTIQRTQQEDSAVYLCASSPGRGEFFGPGTRLTVL.

This rearrangement joins TRBV28 to TRBJ1-1; TCRdb's D call, TRBD1, is unchecked because there is no DNA. The CDR3 has 14 amino acids. CDR1 and CDR2 (germline): MDHEN, SYDVKM. The CDR3: CASSYPTGGREAFF.

The rearrangement joins TRBV4-1 to TRBJ2-1; TCRdb indicates TRBD2, and absent DNA this call remains unverified. From germline, CDR1 is MGHRA and CDR2 YSYEKL. The CDR3 length is 17 residues. CDR3: CASSQVKSGLAGHEQFF.

The chain links TRBV9 to TRBJ1-1. The germline V gene has CDR1 SGDLS and CDR2 YYNGEE. The CDR3 has 15 residues. The CDR3 spells CASSVGGAGTTEAFF. The variable domain in full, completed from reference TRBV9 and TRBJ1-1, reads DSGVTQTPKHLITATGQRVTLRCSPRSGDLSVYWYQQSLDQGLQFLIQYYNGEERAKGNILERFSAQQFPDLHSELNLSSLELGDSALYFCASSVGGAGTTEAFFGQGTRLTVV.

V gene TRBV5-1 combines with J gene TRBJ2-3. The length of the CDR3 is 16 residues. Germline CDR1 reads SGHRS; CDR2 reads YFSETQ. CDR3 residues: CASSSGRLASTDTQYF.

The J gene is TRBJ2-7, the V gene TRBV4-2. The CDR3 has 14 residues. CDR1 is LGHNA, CDR2 YNFKEQ, per germline. Here the CDR3 reads CASSQGPSSYEQYF.

The J gene is TRBJ1-1, the V gene TRBV5-1. This CDR3 is 14 amino acids long. Germline V gene lookup returns CDR1 SGHRS and CDR2 YFSETQ. This chain's CDR3 is CASSLASLNTEAFF.

The J gene is TRBJ2-1, the V gene TRBV20-1; absent DNA, TCRdb's TRBD2 call cannot be checked. Germline V lookup: CDR1 DFQATT, CDR2 SNEGSKA (reference sequence). This CDR3 is 16 amino acids long. The CDR3 sequence is CSARDPPSGRYNEQFF.

V gene TRBV29-1 combines with J gene TRBJ1-4; the TCRdb call, TRBD1, lacks DNA for checking. The CDR3 runs 14 residues. CDR1 SQVTM and CDR2 ANQGSEA come from the germline V gene. The CDR3 reads CSVTLRGSNEKLFF.

The J gene is TRBJ2-3, the V gene TRBV5-1; without DNA, the TCRdb call of TRBD2 cannot be checked. CDR3 length: 14 residues. The germline gives CDR1 SGHRS, CDR2 YFSETQ. The CDR3 spells CASSGGSGADTQYF.

The rearrangement links TRBV9 to TRBJ2-2; checking the TCRdb D call of TRBD2 is not possible without DNA. The V gene's germline CDR1 is SGDLS and CDR2 YYNGEE. The CDR3 is 13 residues long. CDR3 sequence reads: CASVAGNTGELFF.

This chain links TRBV24-1 with TRBJ2-3. The CDR3 consists of 13 residues. CDR1 and CDR2 (germline): KGHDR, SFDVKD. The CDR3: CATSQEVLDTQYF.

This sequence joins TRBV6-6 and TRBJ2-3; the D call from TCRdb, TRBD1, cannot be confirmed without DNA. The CDR3 sequence is 15 residues long. CDR1 and CDR2 (germline): MNHNY, SVGAGI (reference sequence). The CDR3 loop is CASSPGGWATDTQYF.